Listed below are T cell receptor beta chains from one sample, sequenced in a study of T cells in Graves' hyperthyroidism and ophthalmopathy. TCRdb reprocessed the multiplex PCR reads via MiXCR and lists one record per CDR3 protein. The repertoire holds 500,000 to 650,000 distinct CDR3 sequences, with less than 15% as singletons. Sequenced input: blood. All receptors come from a woman in her thirties or forties with Graves' hyperthyroidism. The CDR3 runs from the conserved cysteine through the conserved F or W. Fields, in order: clone size, J gene, V gene, D gene, CDR3 protein, CDR3 DNA. D genes are given only for firm matches. Not all rows give a size; the values are once, few, many and, for expanded clones, a class.

size: many; J: TRBJ2-7; V: TRBV3-1; D: TRBD2; CDR3: CASSQERGVSYEQYF; DNA: TGTGCCAGCAGCCAAGAGCGGGGGGTCTCCTACGAGCAGTACTTC
size: few; J: TRBJ2-1; V: TRBV4-2; D: NA; CDR3: CASSQDTLRGSYNEQFF; DNA: TGTGCCAGCAGCCAAGACACTCTACGGGGCTCCTACAATGAGCAGTTCTTC
size: many; J: TRBJ2-7; V: TRBV28; D: NA; CDR3: CASSLGRDNYEQYF; DNA: TGTGCCAGCAGTTTAGGGCGGGACAACTACGAGCAGTACTTC
size: few; J: TRBJ2-1; V: TRBV6-1; D: TRBD1; CDR3: CASSEPGQGYNEQFF; DNA: TGTGCCAGCAGTGAGCCGGGACAGGGCTACAATGAGCAGTTCTTC
size: many; J: TRBJ1-5; V: TRBV18; D: TRBD1; CDR3: CASSLGTGGTPQHF; DNA: TGTGCCAGCTCACTCGGGACAGGGGGCACGCCCCAGCATTTT
size: few; J: TRBJ1-2; V: TRBV9; D: TRBD1; CDR3: CASSAKGARGGYTF; DNA: TGTGCCAGCAGCGCAAAGGGGGCGCGGGGTGGCTACACCTTC
size: many; J: TRBJ1-1; V: TRBV20-1; D: NA; CDR3: CSARDFGGLNTEAFF; DNA: TGCAGTGCTAGAGATTTTGGGGGCCTGAACACTGAAGCTTTCTTT
size: NA; J: TRBJ1-1; V: TRBV5-1; D: TRBD1; CDR3: CASSSLPIGGGNAEAFF; DNA: TGCGCCAGCAGCTCACTACCCATAGGGGGCGGCAACGCTGAAGCTTTCTTT
size: many; J: TRBJ2-7; V: TRBV29-1; D: NA; CDR3: CSVVGGYEQYF; DNA: TGCAGCGTTGTCGGAGGGTACGAGCAGTACTTC
size: NA; J: TRBJ2-7; V: TRBV3-1; D: TRBD1; CDR3: CAIENRGSYEQYF; DNA: TGTGCCATCGAAAACAGGGGTTCCTACGAGCAGTACTTC
size: many; J: TRBJ2-7; V: TRBV2; D: TRBD1; CDR3: CASSEKGNRGYEQYF; DNA: TGTGCCAGCAGTGAAAAGGGAAACAGGGGTTACGAGCAGTACTTC
size: few; J: TRBJ2-7; V: TRBV6-5; D: NA; CDR3: CASSWKSDYEQYF; DNA: TGTGCCAGCAGTTGGAAATCCGACTACGAGCAGTACTTC
size: many; J: TRBJ2-7; V: TRBV20-1; D: NA; CDR3: CSASGTDSYEQYF; DNA: TGCAGTGCTAGTGGGACGGACTCCTACGAGCAGTACTTC
size: many; J: TRBJ1-1; V: TRBV12-5; D: NA; CDR3: CASGFPQTGEMNTEAFF; DNA: TGTGCTAGTGGTTTCCCCCAAACAGGAGAAATGAACACTGAAGCTTTCTTT
size: NA; J: TRBJ1-1; V: TRBV4-1; D: TRBD1; CDR3: CASSQDQGVNTEAFF; DNA: TGCGCCAGCAGCCAAGATCAGGGGGTGAACACTGAAGCTTTCTTT
size: many; J: TRBJ2-1; V: TRBV3-1; D: TRBD2; CDR3: CASSPTGSGGQSNEQFF; DNA: TGTGCCAGCAGCCCTACAGGATCGGGGGGGCAAAGCAATGAGCAGTTCTTC
size: many; J: TRBJ2-2; V: TRBV6-1; D: TRBD2; CDR3: CASSLAARTGELFF; DNA: TGTGCCAGCAGCCTAGCGGCACGCACCGGGGAGCTGTTTTTT
size: many; J: TRBJ2-3; V: TRBV5-5; D: NA; CDR3: CASSLGRRDITDTQYF; DNA: TGTGCCAGCAGCTTGGGACGCAGGGATATCACAGATACGCAGTATTTT
size: many; J: TRBJ2-1; V: TRBV15; D: TRBD2; CDR3: CATSSSGSSYNEQFF; DNA: TGTGCCACCAGCAGTAGCGGGTCCTCCTACAATGAGCAGTTCTTC
size: many; J: TRBJ2-3; V: TRBV20-1; D: TRBD1; CDR3: CSAETGGGIPSRTDTQYF; DNA: TGCAGTGCGGAAACAGGGGGCGGCATTCCTAGCCGCACAGATACGCAGTATTTT
size: NA; J: TRBJ2-5; V: TRBV5-6; D: TRBD1; CDR3: CASSGDRQGIGQYF; DNA: TGTGCCAGCTCTGGGGACAGACAGGGCATAGGACAGTACTTC
size: many; J: TRBJ2-5; V: TRBV15; D: TRBD2; CDR3: CATTGGGSQETQYF; DNA: TGTGCCACCACGGGTGGCGGGAGCCAAGAGACCCAGTACTTC
size: NA; J: TRBJ2-2; V: TRBV18; D: NA; CDR3: CASSPNRLNANTGELFF; DNA: TGTGCCAGCTCACCAAATAGACTCAACGCGAACACCGGGGAGCTGTTTTTT
size: NA; J: TRBJ1-3; V: TRBV9; D: NA; CDR3: CASSPGSLPFSGNTIYF; DNA: TGTGCCAGCAGCCCCGGCAGCCTACCTTTCTCTGGAAACACCATATATTTT